This is a list of T cell receptor beta chains from one sample in a study of CXCR3-negative and CXCR3-positive naive CD8 T cells. TCRdb reprocessed the 5' RACE reads and reports one entry per CDR3 protein, with no DNA. The sample includes 75,000 to 100,000 distinct CDR3 sequences. Material for sequencing was naive CXCR3+ CD8+ T cells from blood. The receptors originated from a human donor in good health. Some clones in this sample may be carry-over from other donors' samples. Each CDR3 is given with its conserved first and last residue. The order of the fields is J gene, V gene, CDR3 protein.

>TRBJ1-1|TRBV6-5
CASRTGRGNEAFF
>TRBJ1-2|TRBV14
CASSPPPINYGYTF
>TRBJ2-7|TRBV12-3/TRBV12-4
CASSSQGAPPYEQYF
>TRBJ2-7|TRBV28
CANAPGQGGEQYF
>TRBJ2-1|TRBV12-3/TRBV12-4
CASRTGQVVMNEQFF
>TRBJ2-5|TRBV12-3/TRBV12-4
CASSLLAARQETQYF
>TRBJ2-1|TRBV12-3/TRBV12-4
CASNRDNSYNEQFF
>TRBJ1-2|TRBV10-3
CAIKTTGTGGRSLWGYTF
>TRBJ1-2|TRBV29-1
CSVAGADSDTF
>TRBJ2-5|TRBV21-1
CASSGQGQETQYF
>TRBJ1-2|TRBV7-9
CDSSLGANYGYTF
>TRBJ1-1|TRBV14
CASSQDLGGPFTEAFF
>TRBJ1-2|TRBV7-3
CASSLGDRSGGYTF
>TRBJ2-1|TRBV27
CASSLGGVRNNEQFF
>TRBJ1-1|TRBV12-3/TRBV12-4
CASSFGTGPTEAFF
>TRBJ2-3|TRBV28
CASSPPGRADTQYF
>TRBJ2-3|TRBV28
CASSITTITDTQYF